This T cell receptor beta chain derives from a study of blood T cell repertoires in COVID-19. Assignments of participants to cohorts depended upon their own reported clinical history. Under the authors' procedure: Nucleated cell number was recorded as an estimate derived from reference gene primer amplification. Libraries were prepared by immunoSEQ multiplex PCR; TCRdb keeps only in-frame clonotypes and omits some of them. The D gene and trimming were derived from the DNA, and the V and J assignments and clone size from that table. The repertoire holds approximately 220,000 clones, nearly 90% seen once, with around 4% in the top ten. CDR3 length: 13 amino acids. Trimming shortened V by 2 bases and J by 5 bases, and 9 bases separated the two germline ends. Per the germline V gene, CDR1 is MNHEY and CDR2 is SMNVEV (reference sequence).

Sequencing input: PBMCs or T cells enriched from blood (not recorded which). The sequence was collected from a woman in her twenties or thirties with acute COVID-19. The rearrangement links TRBV27 to TRBJ1-1; possible D gene TRBD1, 5 bases. CDR3 in amino acids: CASSLMGGTEAFF. CDR3 nucleotides: TGTGCCAGCAGTTTAATGGGGGGAACTGAAGCTTTCTTT.